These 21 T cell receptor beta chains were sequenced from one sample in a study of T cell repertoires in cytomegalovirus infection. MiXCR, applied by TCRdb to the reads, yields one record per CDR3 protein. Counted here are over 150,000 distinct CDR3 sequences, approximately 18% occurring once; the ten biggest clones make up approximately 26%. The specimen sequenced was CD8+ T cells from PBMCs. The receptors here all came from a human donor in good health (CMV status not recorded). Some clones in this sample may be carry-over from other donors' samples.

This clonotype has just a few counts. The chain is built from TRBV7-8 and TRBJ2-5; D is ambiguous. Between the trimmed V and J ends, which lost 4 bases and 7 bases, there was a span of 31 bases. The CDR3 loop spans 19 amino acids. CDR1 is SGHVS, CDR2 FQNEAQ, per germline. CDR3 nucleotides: TGTGCCAGCAGCTATAGTCGGCATTCTAGGGCCGAGACTGGTGGGACCCAGTACTTC. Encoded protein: CASSYSRHSRAETGGTQYF. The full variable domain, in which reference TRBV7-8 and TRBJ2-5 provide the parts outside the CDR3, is GAGVSQSPRYKVAKRGQDVALRCDPISGHVSLFWYQQALGQGPEFLTYFQNEAQLDKSGLPSDRFFAERPEGSVSTLKIQRTQQEDSAVYLCASSYSRHSRAETGGTQYFGPGTRLLVL.

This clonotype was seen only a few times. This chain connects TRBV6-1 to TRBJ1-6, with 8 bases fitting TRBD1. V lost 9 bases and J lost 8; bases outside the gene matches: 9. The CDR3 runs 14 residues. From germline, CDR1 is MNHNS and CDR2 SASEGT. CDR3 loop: CASDYGTGDSPLHF. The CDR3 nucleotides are TGTGCCAGTGATTACGGGACAGGCGATTCACCCCTCCACTTT.

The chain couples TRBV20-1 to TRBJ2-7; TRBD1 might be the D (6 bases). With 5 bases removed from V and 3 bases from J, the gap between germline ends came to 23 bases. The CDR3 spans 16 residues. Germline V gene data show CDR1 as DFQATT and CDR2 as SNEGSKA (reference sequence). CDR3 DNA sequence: TGCAGTGCTCGCGCCTCTGAACAGGGATCCGGCTACGAGCAGTACTTC. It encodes CSARASEQGSGYEQYF.

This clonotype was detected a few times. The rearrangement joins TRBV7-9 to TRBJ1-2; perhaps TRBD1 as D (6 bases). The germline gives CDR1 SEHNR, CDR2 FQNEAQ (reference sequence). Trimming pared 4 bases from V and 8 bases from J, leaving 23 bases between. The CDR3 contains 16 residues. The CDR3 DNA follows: TGTGCCAGCAGCTCGGACAGCGCATACGGGTTATGGGGCTACACCTTC. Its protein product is CASSSDSAYGLWGYTF.

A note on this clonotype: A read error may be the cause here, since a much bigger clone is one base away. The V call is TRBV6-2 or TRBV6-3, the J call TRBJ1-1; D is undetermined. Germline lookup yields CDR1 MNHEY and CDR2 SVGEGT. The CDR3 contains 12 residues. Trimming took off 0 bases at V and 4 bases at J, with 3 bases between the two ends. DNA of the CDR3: TGTGCCAGCAGTTACTCGATCACTGAAGCTTTCTTT. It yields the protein CASSYSITEAFF.

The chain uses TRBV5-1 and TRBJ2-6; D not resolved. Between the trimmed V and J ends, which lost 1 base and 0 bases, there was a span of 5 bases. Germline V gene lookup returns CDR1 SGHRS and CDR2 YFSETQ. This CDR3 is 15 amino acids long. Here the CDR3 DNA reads TGCGCCAGCAGCTTGTCTGTCTCTGGGGCCAACGTCCTGACTTTC. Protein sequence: CASSLSVSGANVLTF.

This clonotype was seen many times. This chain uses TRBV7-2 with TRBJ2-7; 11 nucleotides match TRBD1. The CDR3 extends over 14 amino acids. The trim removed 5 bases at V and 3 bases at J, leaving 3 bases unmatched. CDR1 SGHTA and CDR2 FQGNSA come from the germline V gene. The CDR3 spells CASSAGTGGYEQYF. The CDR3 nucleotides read TGTGCCAGCAGCGCGGGGACAGGGGGCTACGAGCAGTACTTC.

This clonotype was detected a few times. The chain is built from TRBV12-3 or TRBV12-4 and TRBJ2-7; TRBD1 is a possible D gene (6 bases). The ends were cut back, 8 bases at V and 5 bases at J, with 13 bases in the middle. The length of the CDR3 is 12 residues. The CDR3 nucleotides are TGTGCCAGCGGGGGTCAGGGGAACGAGCAGTACTTC. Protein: CASGGQGNEQYF.

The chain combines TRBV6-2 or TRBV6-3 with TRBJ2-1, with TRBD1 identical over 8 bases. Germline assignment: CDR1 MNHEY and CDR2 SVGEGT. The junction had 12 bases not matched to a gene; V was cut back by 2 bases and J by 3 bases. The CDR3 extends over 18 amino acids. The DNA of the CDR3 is TGTGCCAGCAGTTACCTACAAGGACAGGGATCACTCTACAATGAGCAGTTCTTC. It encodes CASSYLQGQGSLYNEQFF.

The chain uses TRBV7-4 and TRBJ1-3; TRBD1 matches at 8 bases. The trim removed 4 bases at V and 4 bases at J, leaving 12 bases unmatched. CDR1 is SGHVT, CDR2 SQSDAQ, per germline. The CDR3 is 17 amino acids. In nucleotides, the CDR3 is TGTGCCAGCAGCTCGGGACAGGTGGATTCTGTCGGAAACACCATATATTTT. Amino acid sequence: CASSSGQVDSVGNTIYF.

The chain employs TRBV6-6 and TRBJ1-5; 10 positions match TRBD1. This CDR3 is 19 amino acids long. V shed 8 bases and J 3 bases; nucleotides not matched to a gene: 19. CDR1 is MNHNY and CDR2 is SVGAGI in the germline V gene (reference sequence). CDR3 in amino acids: CASRLPPLRGTGDNQPQHF. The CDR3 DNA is TGTGCCAGCCGTCTTCCTCCCTTACGCGGGACAGGGGACAATCAGCCCCAGCATTTT.

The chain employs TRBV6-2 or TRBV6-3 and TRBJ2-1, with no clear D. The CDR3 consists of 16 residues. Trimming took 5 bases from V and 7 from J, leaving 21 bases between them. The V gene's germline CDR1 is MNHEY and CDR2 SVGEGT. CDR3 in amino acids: CASSDLQWTPRNEQFF. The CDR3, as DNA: TGTGCCAGCAGTGATCTACAGTGGACGCCTAGAAATGAGCAGTTCTTC.

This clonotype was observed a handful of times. The CDR3, as DNA: TGCAGCGTTCCCCATAAGCGTAACACTGAAGCTTTCTTT. Translated, it gives CSVPHKRNTEAFF. The gene calls are TRBV29-1 and TRBJ1-1, with D unresolved. CDR1 is SQVTM and CDR2 is ANQGSEA in the germline V gene. This CDR3 region has 13 residues. V dropped 5 bases and J dropped 2 bases, with 12 bases sitting between them.

The CDR3 DNA reads as TGTGCCAGCCTCCGGGCCGACGAGCAGTACTTC. Amino acids: CASLRADEQYF. The chain joins TRBV6-2 or TRBV6-3 to TRBJ2-7; the D is unclear. The germline gives CDR1 MNHEY, CDR2 SVGEGT. The CDR3 runs 11 residues. With 8 bases removed from V and 5 bases from J, the gap between germline ends came to 10 bases.

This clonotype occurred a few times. In nucleotides, the CDR3 is TGTGCCAGCAGTTTAATGGTCGGAAGCTATGGCTACACCTTC. Protein product: CASSLMVGSYGYTF. V gene TRBV12-3 or TRBV12-4 combines with J gene TRBJ1-2; D uncertain. Trimming shortened V by 2 bases and J by 4 bases, and 11 bases separated the two germline ends. The CDR3 contains 14 residues.

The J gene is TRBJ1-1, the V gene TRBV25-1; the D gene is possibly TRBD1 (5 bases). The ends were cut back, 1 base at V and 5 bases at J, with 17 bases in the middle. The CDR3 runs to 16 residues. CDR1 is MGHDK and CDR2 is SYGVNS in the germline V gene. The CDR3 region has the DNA TGTGCCAGCAGTGAATTATGGGGGGAAGCGGAGACTGAAGCTTTCTTT. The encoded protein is CASSELWGEAETEAFF. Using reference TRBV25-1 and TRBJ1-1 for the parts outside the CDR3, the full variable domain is EADIYQTPRYLVIGTGKKITLECSQTMGHDKMYWYQQDPGMELHLIHYSYGVNSTEKGDLSSESTVSRIRTEHFPLTLESARPSHTSQYLCASSELWGEAETEAFFGQGTRLTVV.

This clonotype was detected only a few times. The CDR3 region has the DNA TGTGCCAGCAGCTTTATAGAATCTAGCACAGATACGCAGTATTTT. It encodes CASSFIESSTDTQYF. The chain recombines TRBV7-8 with TRBJ2-3; D not certain. Germline CDR1 reads SGHVS; CDR2 reads FQNEAQ. The CDR3 is 15 amino acids. V was cut by 3 bases and J by 0 bases, with 10 bases left in between.

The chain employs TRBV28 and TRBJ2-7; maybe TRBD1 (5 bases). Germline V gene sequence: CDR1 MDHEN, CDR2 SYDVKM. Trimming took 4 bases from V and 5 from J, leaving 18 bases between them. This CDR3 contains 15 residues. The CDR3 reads CASSSVAGKPHEQYF. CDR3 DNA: TGTGCCAGCAGTTCCGTGGCAGGGAAGCCCCACGAGCAGTACTTC.

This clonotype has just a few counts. The CDR3 DNA reads as TGCAGTGCTAGAGAAGGGGGTCGGGGTTCCGGGGCCAACGTCCTGACTTTC. It yields the protein CSAREGGRGSGANVLTF. This sequence joins TRBV20-1 and TRBJ2-6, with D possibly matching TRBD1 (6 bases). CDR3 length equals 17 residues. The germline V and J ends were trimmed by 0 bases and 4 bases, with 16 bases remaining between them. From germline, CDR1 is DFQATT and CDR2 SNEGSKA (reference sequence).

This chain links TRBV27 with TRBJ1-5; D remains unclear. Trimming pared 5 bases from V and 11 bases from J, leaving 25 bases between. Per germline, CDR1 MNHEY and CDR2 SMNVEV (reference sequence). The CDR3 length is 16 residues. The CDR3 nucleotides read TGTGCCAGCAGTGGCCCGGGGAGGGAGGGTTTTTTGGCCCAGCATTTT. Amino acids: CASSGPGREGFLAQHF.

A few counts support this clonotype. The CDR3 protein is CASSYAGGYEQYF. For the CDR3, the DNA is TGTGCCAGCAGCTACGCCGGGGGCTACGAGCAGTACTTC. The rearrangement joins TRBV7-9 to TRBJ2-7; D is perhaps TRBD2 (6 bases). Germline V gene lookup returns CDR1 SEHNR and CDR2 FQNEAQ (reference sequence). The CDR3 sequence is 13 residues long. V was shortened by 4 bases and J by 3 bases, with 10 bases between the two germline ends.